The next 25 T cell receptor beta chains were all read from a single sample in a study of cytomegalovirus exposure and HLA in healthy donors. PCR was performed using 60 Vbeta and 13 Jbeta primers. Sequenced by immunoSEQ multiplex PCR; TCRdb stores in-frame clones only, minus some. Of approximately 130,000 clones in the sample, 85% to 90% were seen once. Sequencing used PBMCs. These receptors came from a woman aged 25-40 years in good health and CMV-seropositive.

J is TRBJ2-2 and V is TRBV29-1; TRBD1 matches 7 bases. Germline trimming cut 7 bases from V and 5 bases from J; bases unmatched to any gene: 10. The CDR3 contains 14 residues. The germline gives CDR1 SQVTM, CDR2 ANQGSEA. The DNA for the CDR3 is TGCAGCGGGCTTGACAGGGAAGAAACCGGGGAGCTGTTTTTT. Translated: CSGLDREETGELFF.

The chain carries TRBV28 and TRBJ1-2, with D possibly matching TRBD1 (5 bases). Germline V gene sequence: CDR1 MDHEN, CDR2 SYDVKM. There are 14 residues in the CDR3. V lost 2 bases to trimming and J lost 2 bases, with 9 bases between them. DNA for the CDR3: TGTGCCAGCAGTTTACAAACAGGAAACTATGGCTACACCTTC. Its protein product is CASSLQTGNYGYTF.

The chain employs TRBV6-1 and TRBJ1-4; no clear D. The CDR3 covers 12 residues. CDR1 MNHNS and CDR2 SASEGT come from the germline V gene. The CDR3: CAPGRVGEKLFF. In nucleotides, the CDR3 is TGTGCGCCTGGGAGGGTGGGTGAAAAACTGTTTTTT.

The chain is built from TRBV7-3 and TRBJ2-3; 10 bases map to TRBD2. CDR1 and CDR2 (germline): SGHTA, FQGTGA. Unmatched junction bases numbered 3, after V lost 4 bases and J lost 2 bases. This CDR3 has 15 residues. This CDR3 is CASSYGLADTDTQYF. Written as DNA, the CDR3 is TGTGCCAGCAGCTACGGACTAGCGGACACAGATACGCAGTATTTT.

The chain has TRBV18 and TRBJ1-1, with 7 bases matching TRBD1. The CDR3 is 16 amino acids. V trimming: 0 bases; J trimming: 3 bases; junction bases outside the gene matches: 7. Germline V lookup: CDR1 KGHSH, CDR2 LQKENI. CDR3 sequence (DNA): TGTGCCAGCTCACCACCAGGGGGCGCGTGGGACACTGAAGCTTTCTTT. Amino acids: CASSPPGGAWDTEAFF.

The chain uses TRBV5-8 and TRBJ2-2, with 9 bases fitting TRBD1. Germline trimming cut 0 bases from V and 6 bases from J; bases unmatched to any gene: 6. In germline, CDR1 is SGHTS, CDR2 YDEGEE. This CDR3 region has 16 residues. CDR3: CASSLEGTGSPGELFF. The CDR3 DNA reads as TGTGCCAGCAGCTTGGAGGGGACAGGGAGCCCCGGGGAGCTGTTTTTT.

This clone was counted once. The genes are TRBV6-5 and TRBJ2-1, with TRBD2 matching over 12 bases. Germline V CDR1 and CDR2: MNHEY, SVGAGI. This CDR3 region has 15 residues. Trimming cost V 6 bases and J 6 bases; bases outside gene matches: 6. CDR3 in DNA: TGTGCCAGCAGGGCGACTAGCGGGAGAGTCAATGAGCAGTTCTTC. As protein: CASRATSGRVNEQFF.

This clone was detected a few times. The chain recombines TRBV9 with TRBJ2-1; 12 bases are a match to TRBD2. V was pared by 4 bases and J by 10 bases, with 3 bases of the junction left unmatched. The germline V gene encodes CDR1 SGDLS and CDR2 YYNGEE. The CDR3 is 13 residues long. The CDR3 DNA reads TGTGCCAGCAGCTCAGGGACTAGCGGGGAGCAGTTCTTC. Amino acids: CASSSGTSGEQFF.

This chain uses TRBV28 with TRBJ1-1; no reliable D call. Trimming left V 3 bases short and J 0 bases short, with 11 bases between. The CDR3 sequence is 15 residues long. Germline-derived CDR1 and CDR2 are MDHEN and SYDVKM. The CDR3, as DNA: TGTGCCAGCAGTTTTTCCCCCTCAGTGAACACTGAAGCTTTCTTT. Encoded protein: CASSFSPSVNTEAFF.

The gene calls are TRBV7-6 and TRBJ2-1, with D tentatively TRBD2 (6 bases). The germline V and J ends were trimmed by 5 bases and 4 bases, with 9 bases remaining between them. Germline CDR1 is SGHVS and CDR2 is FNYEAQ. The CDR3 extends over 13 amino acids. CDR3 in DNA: TGTGCCAGCAGCCCCGGGAGTTACAATGAGCAGTTCTTC. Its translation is CASSPGSYNEQFF.

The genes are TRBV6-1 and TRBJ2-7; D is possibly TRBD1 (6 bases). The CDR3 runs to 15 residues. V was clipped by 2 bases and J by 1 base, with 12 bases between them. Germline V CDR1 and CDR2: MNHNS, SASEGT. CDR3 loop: CASSERGTNSYEQYF. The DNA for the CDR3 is TGTGCCAGCAGTGAAAGGGGGACAAATTCCTACGAGCAGTACTTC.

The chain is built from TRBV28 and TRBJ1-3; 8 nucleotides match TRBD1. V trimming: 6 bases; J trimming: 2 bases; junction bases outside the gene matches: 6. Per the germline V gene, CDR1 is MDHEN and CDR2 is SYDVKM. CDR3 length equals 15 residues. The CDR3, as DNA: TGTGCCAGCAGAACTGACAGGGGTGCTGGAAACACCATATATTTT. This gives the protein CASRTDRGAGNTIYF.

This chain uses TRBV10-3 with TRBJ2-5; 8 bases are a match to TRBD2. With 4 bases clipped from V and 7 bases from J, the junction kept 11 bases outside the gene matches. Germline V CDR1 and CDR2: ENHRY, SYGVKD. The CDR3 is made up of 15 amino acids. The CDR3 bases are TGTGCCATCAGTGCTGGGGGACTAGGATCGGTGACCCAGTACTTC. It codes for CAISAGGLGSVTQYF.

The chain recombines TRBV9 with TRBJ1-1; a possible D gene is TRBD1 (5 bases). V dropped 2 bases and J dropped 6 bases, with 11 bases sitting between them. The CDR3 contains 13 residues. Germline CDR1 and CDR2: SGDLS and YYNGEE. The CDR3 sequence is CASSVWAGAEAFF. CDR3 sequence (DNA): TGTGCCAGCAGCGTTTGGGCGGGGGCTGAAGCTTTCTTT.

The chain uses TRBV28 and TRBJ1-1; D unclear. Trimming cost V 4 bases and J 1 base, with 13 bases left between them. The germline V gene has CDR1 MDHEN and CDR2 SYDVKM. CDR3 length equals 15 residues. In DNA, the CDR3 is TGTGCCAGCAGTTCGGCAGGTAATTCGAACACTGAAGCTTTCTTT. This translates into CASSSAGNSNTEAFF.

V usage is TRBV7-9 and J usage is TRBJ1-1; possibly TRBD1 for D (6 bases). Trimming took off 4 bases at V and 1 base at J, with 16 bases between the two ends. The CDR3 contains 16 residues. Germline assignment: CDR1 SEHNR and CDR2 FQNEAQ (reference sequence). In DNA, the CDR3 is TGTGCCAGCAGCTCCGGCAGGGGCACCAAGAACACTGAAGCTTTCTTT. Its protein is CASSSGRGTKNTEAFF.

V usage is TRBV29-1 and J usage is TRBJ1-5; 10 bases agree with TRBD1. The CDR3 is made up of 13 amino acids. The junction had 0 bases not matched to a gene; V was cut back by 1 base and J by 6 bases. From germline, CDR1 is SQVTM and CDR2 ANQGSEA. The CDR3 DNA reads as TGCAGCGTTGAAGGGGACAGGGGTCAGCCCCAGCATTTT. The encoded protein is CSVEGDRGQPQHF.

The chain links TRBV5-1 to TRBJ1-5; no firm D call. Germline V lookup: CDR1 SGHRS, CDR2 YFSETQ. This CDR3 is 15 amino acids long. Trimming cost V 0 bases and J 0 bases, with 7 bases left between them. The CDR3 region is CASSLDAGSNQPQHF. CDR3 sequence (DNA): TGCGCCAGCAGCTTGGACGCAGGTAGCAATCAGCCCCAGCATTTT.

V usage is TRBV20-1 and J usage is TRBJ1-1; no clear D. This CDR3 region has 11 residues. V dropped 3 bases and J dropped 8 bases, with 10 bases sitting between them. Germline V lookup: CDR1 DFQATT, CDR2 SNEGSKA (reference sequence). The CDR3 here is CSASAGREAFF. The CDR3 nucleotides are TGCAGTGCTAGCGCGGGCAGGGAAGCTTTCTTT.

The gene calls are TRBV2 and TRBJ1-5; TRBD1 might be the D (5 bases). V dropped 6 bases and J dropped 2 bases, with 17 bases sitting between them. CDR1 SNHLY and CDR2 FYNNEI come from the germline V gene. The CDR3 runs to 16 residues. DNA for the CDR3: TGTGCCAGCAGCCAACAGATGGGGGGAGGCAATCAGCCCCAGCATTTT. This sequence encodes CASSQQMGGGNQPQHF. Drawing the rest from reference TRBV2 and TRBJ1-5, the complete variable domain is EPEVTQTPSHQVTQMGQEVILRCVPISNHLYFYWYRQILGQKVEFLVSFYNNEISEKSEIFDDQFSVERPDGSNFTLKIRSTKLEDSAMYFCASSQQMGGGNQPQHFGDGTRLSIL.

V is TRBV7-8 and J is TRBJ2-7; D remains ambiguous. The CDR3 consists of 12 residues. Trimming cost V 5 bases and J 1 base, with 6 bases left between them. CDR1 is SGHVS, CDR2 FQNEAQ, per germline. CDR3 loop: CASSRASYEQYF. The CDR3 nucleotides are TGTGCCAGCAGCAGAGCGTCCTACGAGCAGTACTTC.

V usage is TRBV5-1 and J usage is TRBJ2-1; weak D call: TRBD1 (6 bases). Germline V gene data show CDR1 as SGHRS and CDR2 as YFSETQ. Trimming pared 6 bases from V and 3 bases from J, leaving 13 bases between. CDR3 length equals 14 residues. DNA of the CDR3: TGCGCCAGCACCGGGACAAGCCTCTACAATGAGCAGTTCTTC. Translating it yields CASTGTSLYNEQFF.

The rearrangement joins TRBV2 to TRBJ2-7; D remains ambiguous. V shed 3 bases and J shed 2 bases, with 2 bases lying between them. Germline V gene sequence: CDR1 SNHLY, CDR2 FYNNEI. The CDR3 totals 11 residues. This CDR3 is CASSDTYEQYF. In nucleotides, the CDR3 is TGTGCCAGCAGTGATACCTACGAGCAGTACTTC.

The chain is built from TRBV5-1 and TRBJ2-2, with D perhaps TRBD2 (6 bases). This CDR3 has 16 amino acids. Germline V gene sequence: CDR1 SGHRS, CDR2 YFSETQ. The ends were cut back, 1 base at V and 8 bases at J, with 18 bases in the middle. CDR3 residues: CASSLLVSGSPGELFF. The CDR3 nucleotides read TGCGCCAGCAGCTTGCTTGTTAGCGGCAGCCCTGGGGAGCTGTTTTTT. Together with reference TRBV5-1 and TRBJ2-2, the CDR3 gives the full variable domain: KAGVTQTPRYLIKTRGQQVTLSCSPISGHRSVSWYQQTPGQGLQFLFEYFSETQRNKGNFPGRFSGRQFSNSRSEMNVSTLELGDSALYLCASSLLVSGSPGELFFGEGSRLTVL.

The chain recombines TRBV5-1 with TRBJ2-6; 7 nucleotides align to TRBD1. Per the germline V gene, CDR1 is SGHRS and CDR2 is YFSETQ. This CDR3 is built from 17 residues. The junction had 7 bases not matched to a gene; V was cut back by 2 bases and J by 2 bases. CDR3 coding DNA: TGCGCCAGCAGCTTCGACAGGGCAGAGGCTGGGGCCAACGTCCTGACTTTC. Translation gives CASSFDRAEAGANVLTF. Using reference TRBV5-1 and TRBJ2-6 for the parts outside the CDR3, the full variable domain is KAGVTQTPRYLIKTRGQQVTLSCSPISGHRSVSWYQQTPGQGLQFLFEYFSETQRNKGNFPGRFSGRQFSNSRSEMNVSTLELGDSALYLCASSFDRAEAGANVLTFGAGSRLTVL.